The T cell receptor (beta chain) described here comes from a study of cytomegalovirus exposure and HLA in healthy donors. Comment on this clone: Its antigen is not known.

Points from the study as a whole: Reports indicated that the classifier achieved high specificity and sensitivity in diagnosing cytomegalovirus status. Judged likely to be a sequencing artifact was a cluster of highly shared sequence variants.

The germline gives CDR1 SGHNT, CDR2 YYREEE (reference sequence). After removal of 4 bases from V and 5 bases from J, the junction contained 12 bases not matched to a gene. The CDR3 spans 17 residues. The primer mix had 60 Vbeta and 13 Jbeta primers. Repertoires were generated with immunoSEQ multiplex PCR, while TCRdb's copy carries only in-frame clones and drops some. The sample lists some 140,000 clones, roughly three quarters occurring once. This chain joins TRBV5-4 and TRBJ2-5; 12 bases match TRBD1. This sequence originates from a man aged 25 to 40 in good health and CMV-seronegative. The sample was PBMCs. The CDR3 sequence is CASSASGQGAPGETQYF. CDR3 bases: TGTGCCAGCAGCGCTTCGGGACAGGGGGCGCCTGGGGAGACCCAGTACTTC.